Listed here are 30 T cell receptor beta chains from one sample, sequenced in a study of spatial heterogeneity in lung cancer (dated by TCRdb to about 2019). General findings and caveats noted by the study authors: A correlation was observed between the number of expanded intratumoral alpha and beta TCRs and the tumor nonsynonymous mutation count.

Library preparation employed 5' RACE. The instrument given in TCRdb is NextSeq 500. In-frame beta chains were kept once TCRdb had trimmed the public reads at Q25 with fastp and called clones with MiXCR. Rows are combined by CDR3 protein, so each entry shows the most common genes and DNA. The sample table lists approximately 94,000 distinct CDR3 sequences, 4.4% of them with a count of one. 21% of the sample rests with the top ten. Their antigens are not known. Read against the paper, the sample's time point label means: sample taken at primary tumor resection. Here the sequenced sample was lung tumor tissue, taken at surgery. The receptors were sampled from a male donor with early-stage non-small cell lung cancer.

This clonotype was seen at least ten times. CDR3 sequence: CASSLDLGGNNEQFF. CDR3 sequence (DNA): TGTGCCAGCAGCCTGGACTTGGGGGGAAACAATGAGCAGTTCTTC. The J gene is TRBJ2-1, the V gene TRBV13; perhaps TRBD2 as D (6 bases). CDR3 length: 15 residues. V dropped 5 bases and J dropped 5 bases, with 16 bases sitting between them. Per the germline V gene, CDR1 is PRHDT and CDR2 is FYEKMQ (reference sequence).

This clonotype was observed a few times. This chain connects TRBV20-1 to TRBJ2-5; 12 bases match TRBD2. This CDR3 contains 13 residues. The J segment lost 5 bases and the V segment lost 5 bases, leaving 3 bases of the junction unmatched. Germline CDR1 reads DFQATT; CDR2 reads SNEGSKA (reference sequence). In DNA, the CDR3 is TGCAGTGCTGCACTAGCGGGAGGCGAGACCCAGTACTTC. It encodes CSAALAGGETQYF.

This clonotype was recorded many times. This chain joins TRBV6-1 and TRBJ2-2, with D possibly matching TRBD1 (5 bases). The germline V gene has CDR1 MNHNS and CDR2 SASEGT. This CDR3 spans 14 amino acids. Trimming removed 10 bases at V and 6 bases at J, with 18 bases between. The CDR3 bases are TGTGCCACTACTAAAACAGGTTTCTCCGGGGAGCTGTTTTTT. It is translated as CATTKTGFSGELFF.

This clonotype appeared a few times. The chain combines TRBV4-1 with TRBJ2-7, with 15 bases lining up with TRBD2. V was pared by 3 bases and J by 0 bases, with 6 bases of the junction left unmatched. This CDR3 spans 18 amino acids. Germline V gene data show CDR1 as MGHRA and CDR2 as YSYEKL. The CDR3 nucleotides are TGCGCCAGCAGCCACCGCGGACTAGCGGGAGGGAGCTCCTACGAGCAGTACTTC. It encodes CASSHRGLAGGSSYEQYF.

The sample holds a few counts of this clonotype. The gene calls are TRBV7-9 and TRBJ2-1, with a weak D call TRBD1 (5 bases). This CDR3 contains 12 residues. V was shortened by 9 bases and J by 6 bases, with 12 bases between the two germline ends. The germline V gene encodes CDR1 SEHNR and CDR2 FQNEAQ (reference sequence). The DNA of the CDR3 is TGTGCCAGTCGGCAGACAGTCAATGAGCAGTTCTTC. Translating gives CASRQTVNEQFF.

This clonotype was recorded many times. The chain employs TRBV18 and TRBJ1-3, with D perhaps matching TRBD1 (6 bases). Germline CDR1 reads KGHSH; CDR2 reads LQKENI. The CDR3 has 15 residues. With 3 bases removed from V and 10 bases from J, the gap between germline ends came to 19 bases. DNA for the CDR3: TGTGCCAGCTCACCCGATACAGGGACCGAGGTGACCATATATTTT. The encoded protein is CASSPDTGTEVTIYF.

In its sample, this clonotype was seen many times. The chain combines TRBV3-1 with TRBJ2-1, with 7 bases identical to TRBD2. The junction had 13 bases not matched to a gene; V was cut back by 7 bases and J by 4 bases. The CDR3 runs 16 residues. CDR1 and CDR2 (germline): LGHDT, YNNKEL (reference sequence). The CDR3 is CASTNAREVGYNEQFF. The DNA for the CDR3 is TGTGCCAGCACTAACGCACGGGAGGTAGGATACAATGAGCAGTTCTTC.

This clonotype was seen a few times. V gene TRBV4-2 combines with J gene TRBJ1-1; D not certain. CDR3 length: 14 amino acids. Germline-derived CDR1 and CDR2 are LGHNA and YNFKEQ. The V end was cut by 0 bases, the J end by 6 bases, with 11 bases between. CDR3 region: CASSQEFPNSEAFF. In DNA, the CDR3 is TGTGCCAGCAGCCAAGAATTCCCTAACTCTGAAGCTTTCTTT.

This clonotype was seen repeatedly, ten times or more. V and J are TRBV29-1 and TRBJ2-7; D is ambiguous. The ends were cut back, 3 bases at V and 0 bases at J, with 6 bases in the middle. In germline, CDR1 is SQVTM, CDR2 ANQGSEA. This CDR3 has 12 residues. The CDR3 loop is CSVEVNSYEQYF. The CDR3 DNA follows: TGCAGCGTTGAGGTGAACTCCTACGAGCAGTACTTC.

The table lists this clonotype with many counts. The chain uses TRBV24-1 and TRBJ1-1; tentatively, D is TRBD1 (5 bases). Trimming left V 9 bases short and J 5 bases short, with 18 bases between. Per the germline V gene, CDR1 is KGHDR and CDR2 is SFDVKD. The CDR3 totals 14 residues. Here the CDR3 DNA reads TGTGCCACCCGGGGGGGACGGGGAAAAACTGAAGCTTTCTTT. It encodes CATRGGRGKTEAFF.

This clonotype has ten or more counts. The chain has TRBV28 and TRBJ1-5; the D is unclear. This CDR3 has 14 amino acids. Germline assignment: CDR1 MDHEN and CDR2 SYDVKM. V lost 3 bases and J lost 3, with 9 bases in between. CDR3 loop: CASSFYQFNQPQHF. Written as DNA, the CDR3 is TGTGCCAGCAGTTTTTACCAGTTCAATCAGCCCCAGCATTTT.

This clonotype has at least ten counts. The chain's CDR3 is CASSRTAYEQYF. DNA of the CDR3: TGCGCCAGCAGCCGGACAGCTTACGAGCAGTACTTC. The chain couples TRBV4-1 to TRBJ2-7; maybe TRBD1 (6 bases). The CDR3 is 12 amino acids. Trimming removed 4 bases from V and 4 bases from J, with 8 bases in between. Germline V gene lookup returns CDR1 MGHRA and CDR2 YSYEKL.

This clonotype was observed many times. This chain links TRBV5-6 with TRBJ1-4; TRBD1 matches 9 bases. From germline, CDR1 is SGHDT and CDR2 YYEEEE. The trim removed 4 bases at V and 5 bases at J, leaving 6 bases unmatched. The CDR3 runs to 15 residues. CDR3 in DNA: TGTGCCAGCAGCCCCGGACAGGGGTGGAATGAAAAACTGTTTTTT. Translating it yields CASSPGQGWNEKLFF.

This clonotype was counted at least ten times. V gene TRBV20-1 combines with J gene TRBJ1-2, with D perhaps TRBD1 (5 bases). CDR3 length: 13 amino acids. V lost 6 bases and J 2 bases, leaving 13 bases between the germline ends. Germline V gives CDR1 DFQATT, CDR2 SNEGSKA (reference sequence). CDR3 in DNA: TGCAGTGCCGGGGGTACCGAGAACTATGGCTACACCTTC. Amino acids: CSAGGTENYGYTF.

V gene TRBV6-2 or TRBV6-3 combines with J gene TRBJ2-1; no clear D. From germline, CDR1 is MNHEY and CDR2 SVGEGT. The CDR3 totals 13 residues. V lost 9 bases and J 9 bases, leaving 18 bases between the germline ends. CDR3 DNA sequence: TGTGCCAGGACCGTCTGGCGGAACAGTGAGCAGTTCTTC. Amino acid sequence: CARTVWRNSEQFF.

At least ten counts were recorded for this clonotype. The genes are TRBV20-1 and TRBJ2-2; 8 positions match TRBD2. The CDR3 spans 17 residues. CDR1 and CDR2 (germline): DFQATT, SNEGSKA (reference sequence). The junction had 9 bases not matched to a gene; V was cut back by 3 bases and J by 0 bases. Written as DNA, the CDR3 is TGCAGTGCTAGCGTCACGCCGGGACTAGCGAACACCGGGGAGCTGTTTTTT. Translated: CSASVTPGLANTGELFF.

In its sample, this clonotype was seen many times. The V gene is TRBV6-6, the J gene TRBJ2-1; TRBD2 agrees at 9 bases. Germline-derived CDR1 and CDR2 are MNHNY and SVGAGI (reference sequence). The CDR3 is 17 residues long. Trimming took 2 bases from V and 1 from J; bases not matched to a gene: 6. The CDR3 DNA is TGTGCCAGCAGTTACGTTAGCGGGAGAGTTTCCTACAATGAGCAGTTCTTC. Its protein product is CASSYVSGRVSYNEQFF.

This clonotype occurred many times. The rearrangement joins TRBV6-5 to TRBJ1-6; D remains ambiguous. Between the trimmed V and J ends, which lost 0 bases and 8 bases, there was a span of 11 bases. CDR3 length: 15 residues. CDR1 MNHEY and CDR2 SVGAGI come from the germline V gene. This CDR3 is CASSYSPARDSPLHF. The CDR3 DNA reads as TGTGCCAGCAGTTACTCTCCGGCTAGGGATTCACCCCTCCACTTT.

The sample holds many counts of this clonotype. The chain combines TRBV28 with TRBJ1-1, with a weak D call TRBD1 (6 bases). The CDR3 runs 14 residues. CDR1 and CDR2 (germline): MDHEN, SYDVKM. V gave up 2 bases and J gave up 5 bases, with 12 bases separating them. The CDR3 DNA reads TGTGCCAGCAGTTTAAGGGGGTTGTGGACTGAAGCTTTCTTT. Encoded protein: CASSLRGLWTEAFF. Variable domain in full (rest from reference TRBV28 and TRBJ1-1): DVKVTQSSRYLVKRTGEKVFLECVQDMDHENMFWYRQDPGLGLRLIYFSYDVKMKEKGDIPEGYSVSREKKERFSLILESASTNQTSMYLCASSLRGLWTEAFFGQGTRLTVV.

The sample holds many counts of this clonotype. The chain uses TRBV28 and TRBJ2-4; D might be TRBD2 (6 bases). The ends were cut back, 6 bases at V and 3 bases at J, with 18 bases in the middle. The germline CDR1 and CDR2 sequences are MDHEN and SYDVKM. The CDR3 totals 16 residues. The CDR3 sequence is CASSRWGGVGKNIQYF. Written as DNA, the CDR3 is TGTGCCAGCAGCCGCTGGGGAGGAGTCGGCAAAAACATTCAGTACTTC. Full variable domain (outside the CDR3, taken from reference TRBV28 and TRBJ2-4): DVKVTQSSRYLVKRTGEKVFLECVQDMDHENMFWYRQDPGLGLRLIYFSYDVKMKEKGDIPEGYSVSREKKERFSLILESASTNQTSMYLCASSRWGGVGKNIQYFGAGTRLSVL.

This clonotype has a count of ten or more. The chain employs TRBV12-3 or TRBV12-4 and TRBJ2-5; D perhaps matches TRBD2 (5 bases). The CDR3 is 13 amino acids. V gave up 6 bases and J gave up 4 bases, with 12 bases separating them. CDR3 residues: CASSFDEGETQYF. The CDR3 nucleotides are TGTGCCAGCAGCTTCGACGAGGGAGAGACCCAGTACTTC.

In this sample, this clonotype turned up many times. The V call is TRBV24-1, the J call TRBJ2-1; D is uncertain. This CDR3 has 12 residues. CDR1 is KGHDR, CDR2 SFDVKD, per germline. V lost 9 bases to trimming and J lost 6 bases, with 11 bases between them. The CDR3 reads CATGGVSNEQFF. CDR3 DNA: TGTGCCACCGGCGGAGTAAGCAATGAGCAGTTCTTC.

This rearrangement joins TRBV20-1 to TRBJ2-7; 11 bases line up with TRBD2. Trimming cost V 2 bases and J 6 bases; bases outside gene matches: 3. This CDR3 contains 13 residues. CDR1 and CDR2 (germline): DFQATT, SNEGSKA (reference sequence). CDR3 region: CSARLGTSGEQYF. CDR3 nucleotides: TGCAGTGCTAGACTTGGGACTAGCGGCGAGCAGTACTTC.

This clonotype has a count of ten or more. The chain links TRBV2 to TRBJ2-7; 10 bases agree with TRBD2. The CDR3 has 15 residues. V lost 7 bases to trimming and J lost 0 bases; unmatched junction nucleotides: 6. CDR1 is SNHLY and CDR2 is FYNNEI in the germline V gene. This CDR3 is CASTDRTSGSYEQYF. CDR3 nucleotides: TGTGCCAGCACCGATAGGACTAGCGGCTCCTACGAGCAGTACTTC.

This clonotype was observed a few times. CDR3 sequence reads: CASSRPAIAETQYF. CDR3 DNA: TGTGCCAGCAGTCGGCCGGCGATCGCAGAGACCCAGTACTTC. V usage is TRBV28 and J usage is TRBJ2-5; D not resolved. CDR3 length: 14 amino acids. V gave up 5 bases and J gave up 4 bases, with 14 bases separating them. In germline, CDR1 is MDHEN, CDR2 SYDVKM.

This clonotype was recorded many times. The chain has TRBV28 and TRBJ2-3; tentative D call: TRBD2 (6 bases). Looked up from germline, CDR1 is MDHEN and CDR2 is SYDVKM. The CDR3 has 16 amino acids. V dropped 2 bases and J dropped 4 bases, with 16 bases sitting between them. The CDR3 DNA follows: TGTGCCAGCAGTTTACTACTGACTAGATCCGCAGATACGCAGTATTTT. As protein: CASSLLLTRSADTQYF.

This clonotype was recorded many times. The rearrangement joins TRBV5-1 to TRBJ1-4; TRBD1 matches at 7 bases. The germline gives CDR1 SGHRS, CDR2 YFSETQ. The junction had 7 bases not matched to a gene; V was cut back by 3 bases and J by 5 bases. This CDR3 is 15 amino acids long. The CDR3 loop is CASSSGDSGNEKLFF. The CDR3 DNA sequence: TGCGCCAGCAGCTCAGGGGACAGTGGGAATGAAAAACTGTTTTTT.

This clonotype was found many times. The chain links TRBV20-1 to TRBJ1-2; 10 bases map to TRBD1. This CDR3 has 15 amino acids. V shed 5 bases, J shed 3 bases, and the junction held 9 bases outside the gene matches. From germline, CDR1 is DFQATT and CDR2 SNEGSKA (reference sequence). The CDR3 reads CSAAESTGGDYGYTF. In DNA form, the CDR3 reads TGCAGTGCTGCTGAGTCGACAGGGGGCGACTATGGCTACACCTTC.

The CDR3 DNA reads TGCAGTGCTAGACGACAGGGAATAGCCAAAAACATTCAGTACTTC. The encoded protein is CSARRQGIAKNIQYF. V is TRBV20-1 and J is TRBJ2-4; TRBD1 matches at 7 bases. The germline gives CDR1 DFQATT, CDR2 SNEGSKA (reference sequence). The V segment lost 2 bases and the J segment 0 bases; nucleotides outside the gene matches: 4. The CDR3 totals 15 residues.

This clonotype was seen many times. This chain's CDR3 is CASSPAGFYEQYF. CDR3 nucleotides: TGTGCCAGCAGCCCGGCGGGCTTCTACGAGCAGTACTTC. This chain connects TRBV7-9 to TRBJ2-7; possibly TRBD2 for D (5 bases). The CDR3 is made up of 13 amino acids. CDR1 is SEHNR, CDR2 FQNEAQ, per germline (reference sequence). Trimming stripped 5 bases from V and 3 bases from J, with 11 bases between. The entire variable domain, with the rest obtained from reference TRBV7-9 and TRBJ2-7, is as follows: DTGVSQNPRHKITKRGQNVTFRCDPISEHNRLYWYRQTLGQGPEFLTYFQNEAQLEKSRLLSDRFSAERPKGSFSTLEIQRTEQGDSAMYLCASSPAGFYEQYFGPGTRLTVT.